This entry features one T cell receptor beta chain sequence. The data derive from a study of T cells after yellow fever vaccination. This CDR3 is built from 13 residues. The V gene lost 1 base and the J gene lost 10 bases, with 11 bases spanning the gap. Germline V gene lookup returns CDR1 SGHDN and CDR2 FVKESK. One entry per CDR3 protein results from TCRdb running MiXCR on the 5' RACE reads. Of hundreds of thousands of distinct CDR3 sequences detected, approximately 13% appear once; the ten largest clones hold about 15%. This clonotype originated in a man in his thirties or forties who received the YFV17D yellow fever vaccine. The specimen was PBMCs, collected on the day of the yellow fever booster vaccination. V is TRBV14 and J is TRBJ2-1; a weak D match, TRBD2 (5 bases). The CDR3 nucleotides are TGTGCCAGCAGCCAAGCAAGGGCTAGCGAGCAGTTCTTC. It translates to CASSQARASEQFF.